This T cell receptor beta chain was sequenced during a study of control samples from healthy donors and cancer patients. Profiled with immunoSEQ multiplex PCR; TCRdb holds only in-frame clones, not every one. The repertoire includes around 67,000 clones, approximately 90% of them detected once, and less than 6% sits in the top ten. Sequenced sample: PBMCs. This TCR came from a man aged 55 to 70 with colorectal cancer.

The CDR3 loop is CASSQVAGGYGYTF. CDR3 DNA: TGCGCCAGCAGCCAAGTGGCAGGGGGCTATGGCTACACCTTC. The chain joins TRBV4-1 to TRBJ1-2; 7 positions match TRBD1. This CDR3 comprises 14 residues. CDR1 MGHRA and CDR2 YSYEKL come from the germline V gene. The junction had 3 bases not matched to a gene; V was cut back by 1 base and J by 4 bases.